A selection of T cell receptor beta chains follows, all from one sample in a study of beta chain features in type 1 diabetes. Some clones are missing from TCRdb's copy, which holds only in-frame ones; the method was immunoSEQ multiplex PCR. The sample lists 150,000 to 200,000 clones, approximately 8% seen once, with about 1% in the top ten. The source material was central memory CD4+ T cells from blood. The receptors here all came from a woman aged 40 to 50 with type 1 diabetes. The CDR3 runs from the conserved cysteine through the conserved F or W. The D gene is left open where the match is weak. A row's size may be missing; if present it is once, few, many or a size class.

16	NA	TRBV28	NA	TRBJ1-2	CASTTGGGENGYGYTF	TGTGCCAGCACCACGGGAGGAGGGGAAAACGGATATGGCTACACCTTC
13	NA	TRBV10-3	many	TRBJ2-5	CAIGRESVETQYF	TGTGCCATCGGCCGGGAGTCCGTGGAGACCCAGTACTTC
16	NA	TRBV7-3	few	TRBJ2-1	CASSSGGQRGYNEQFF	TGTGCCAGCAGCTCGGGGGGCCAGCGGGGCTATAATGAGCAGTTCTTC
12	NA	TRBV5-1	many	TRBJ2-5	CASNQNQETQYF	TGCGCCAGCAACCAGAACCAAGAGACCCAGTACTTC
14	TRBD1	TRBV5-1	few	TRBJ2-7	CASSQGDRTYEQYF	TGCGCCAGCAGCCAAGGGGACAGGACCTACGAGCAGTACTTC
13	NA	TRBV12-5	few	TRBJ1-6	CASRQNENSPLHF	TGTGCTAGTCGACAGAACGAAAATTCACCCCTCCACTTT
12	NA	TRBV29-1	NA	TRBJ2-3	CSVQEGTDTQYF	TGCAGCGTCCAGGAGGGCACAGATACGCAGTATTTT
12	NA	TRBV10-3	NA	TRBJ1-1	CAVGGGNTEAFF	TGTGCCGTAGGGGGGGGGAACACTGAAGCTTTCTTT
15	TRBD1	TRBV15	NA	TRBJ2-3	CATSGGQGSGDTQYF	TGTGCCACCAGCGGCGGACAGGGGAGTGGGGATACGCAGTATTTT
12	NA	TRBV30	NA	TRBJ2-3	CAWSPNTDTQYF	TGTGCCTGGAGCCCTAACACAGATACGCAGTATTTT
16	TRBD2	TRBV25-1	few	TRBJ2-1	CASSLLTSGDYNEQFF	TGTGCCAGCAGTTTACTGACTAGCGGGGACTACAATGAGCAGTTCTTC
14	NA	TRBV4-3	NA	TRBJ2-3	CASSQDNRWDTQYF	TGCGCCAGCAGCCAAGATAACAGGTGGGATACGCAGTATTTT
14	NA	TRBV16	few	TRBJ1-5	CASSQSGAAQPQHF	TGTGCCAGCAGCCAATCGGGGGCGGCTCAGCCCCAGCATTTT
15	TRBD1	TRBV6-5	NA	TRBJ1-5	CASSYRDRANQPQHF	TGTGCCAGCAGTTACCGGGACAGGGCTAATCAGCCCCAGCATTTT
15	TRBD2	TRBV29-1	NA	TRBJ2-1	CSAGGGAGLDNEQFF	TGCAGCGCCGGCGGGGGGGCCGGGTTAGACAATGAGCAGTTCTTC
15	TRBD2	TRBV5-4	few	TRBJ2-7	CASSPGTSGIYEQYF	TGTGCCAGCAGCCCCGGGACTAGCGGGATTTACGAGCAGTACTTC
17	TRBD1	TRBV9	NA	TRBJ1-2	CASSPRDSSIANYGYTF	TGTGCCAGCAGCCCGAGGGACAGTTCCATCGCTAACTATGGCTACACCTTC
14	NA	TRBV28	NA	TRBJ1-6	CASGLSQLNSPLHF	TGTGCCAGCGGACTCTCGCAGCTTAATTCACCCCTCCACTTT
15	NA	TRBV30	few	TRBJ2-3	CAWSVPGSSSGVQYF	TGTGCCTGGAGTGTGCCAGGGTCCTCCTCGGGAGTTCAGTATTTT
17	NA	TRBV4-2	few	TRBJ2-6	CASSPRDGGTGANVLTF	TGTGCCAGCAGCCCTAGGGACGGCGGGACTGGGGCCAACGTCCTGACTTTC
13	TRBD1	TRBV7-2	once	TRBJ2-7	CASSQTGGYEQYF	TGTGCCAGCAGCCAGACAGGGGGCTACGAGCAGTACTTC
14	NA	TRBV5-1	once	TRBJ2-5	CASSFPQGGETQYF	TGCGCCAGCAGCTTTCCGCAGGGTGGGGAGACCCAGTACTTC
15	NA	TRBV18	few	TRBJ2-3	CASSLNRDNTDTQYF	TGTGCCAGCTCACTGAACCGGGACAACACAGATACGCAGTATTTT
14	NA	TRBV28	few	TRBJ1-5	CASTKTEINQPQHF	TGTGCCAGCACTAAGACAGAAATCAATCAGCCCCAGCATTTT
15	NA	TRBV28	few	TRBJ2-6	CASSLINSGANVLTF	TGTGCCAGCAGTTTAATCAACTCTGGGGCCAACGTCCTGACTTTC